This passage covers 19 T cell receptor beta chains from one sample sequenced in a study of cytomegalovirus exposure and HLA in healthy donors. Amplification used 60 Vbeta primers and 13 Jbeta primers. Sequenced by immunoSEQ multiplex PCR; TCRdb stores in-frame clones only, minus some. The sample has tens of thousands of clones, around 71% seen once; the top ten hold about 2.1%. Material: PBMCs. These receptors were collected from a man aged 25-40 years in good health and CMV-seronegative.

The chain couples TRBV13 to TRBJ2-4; 7 bases match TRBD2. This CDR3 is built from 14 residues. Germline CDR1 reads PRHDT; CDR2 reads FYEKMQ (reference sequence). The junction had 6 bases not matched to a gene; V was cut back by 5 bases and J by 5 bases. The CDR3 here is CASSTRGMENIQYF. The CDR3 nucleotides read TGTGCCAGCAGCACGCGGGGGATGGAAAACATTCAGTACTTC.

This sequence joins TRBV5-1 and TRBJ1-5; TRBD1 might be the D (5 bases). The CDR3 has 14 residues. V dropped 4 bases and J dropped 3 bases, with 11 bases sitting between them. Germline V CDR1 and CDR2: SGHRS, YFSETQ. The CDR3 protein is CASSREGFNQPQHF. CDR3 nucleotide sequence: TGCGCCAGCAGCAGGGAGGGGTTCAATCAGCCCCAGCATTTT.

V is TRBV7-6 and J is TRBJ2-7; 8 positions agree with TRBD2. Germline CDR1 is SGHVS and CDR2 is FNYEAQ. V lost 1 base, J lost 4 bases, and 9 bases stayed unmatched. This CDR3 region has 16 residues. Here the CDR3 DNA reads TGTGCCAGCAGCTTAGTTACGAGCGGGAGTGGGTACGAGCAGTACTTC. Protein: CASSLVTSGSGYEQYF.

This chain uses TRBV6-1 with TRBJ1-5, with TRBD1 matching over 8 bases. The germline gives CDR1 MNHNS, CDR2 SASEGT. Trimming took 5 bases from V and 0 from J; bases not matched to a gene: 3. The CDR3 runs to 15 residues. The CDR3 bases are TGTGCCAGCAGTAGGACAGGGATTAGCAATCAGCCCCAGCATTTT. It yields the protein CASSRTGISNQPQHF.

This rearrangement joins TRBV29-1 to TRBJ2-1; tentatively, D is TRBD1 (6 bases). The V gene's germline CDR1 is SQVTM and CDR2 ANQGSEA. The V end lost 0 bases, the J end lost 15 bases, and 12 bases lay between the germline ends. The CDR3 is 11 amino acids. The CDR3 region is CSVEDLQGRFF. CDR3 coding DNA: TGCAGCGTTGAAGATCTTCAGGGGAGGTTCTTC.

The rearrangement uses TRBV28 and TRBJ1-4; D gene ambiguous. Germline CDR1 MDHEN, CDR2 SYDVKM. V shed 7 bases and J shed 7 bases, with 19 bases lying between them. This CDR3 contains 15 residues. CDR3 in amino acids: CASTSPPPSSEKLFF. CDR3 sequence (DNA): TGTGCCAGCACCTCACCGCCCCCCTCCAGTGAAAAACTGTTTTTT.

The V gene is TRBV7-9, the J gene TRBJ2-3; 8 nucleotides agree with TRBD1. Germline trimming cut 5 bases from V and 5 bases from J; bases unmatched to any gene: 9. The CDR3 runs to 15 residues. The germline V gene encodes CDR1 SEHNR and CDR2 FQNEAQ (reference sequence). This chain's CDR3 is CASSPQGAGGDTQYF. DNA for the CDR3: TGTGCCAGCAGCCCGCAGGGGGCAGGGGGAGATACGCAGTATTTT.

There are a few counts of this clone. This rearrangement joins TRBV4-2 to TRBJ2-1; D not resolved. CDR3 size: 13 residues. CDR1 is LGHNA, CDR2 YNFKEQ, per germline. V was trimmed by 0 bases and J by 7 bases, leaving 7 bases between them. The CDR3 sequence is CASSQDGANEQFF. The CDR3 nucleotides read TGTGCCAGCAGCCAAGATGGAGCGAATGAGCAGTTCTTC.

This clone appeared a few times. Here the CDR3 DNA reads TGTGCCAGCAGTGAACTCCAGGGAATCTCTGAAGCTTTCTTT. Translating gives CASSELQGISEAFF. The chain couples TRBV2 to TRBJ1-1; weak D call: TRBD1 (5 bases). Germline V gene lookup returns CDR1 SNHLY and CDR2 FYNNEI. There are 14 residues in the CDR3. V was shortened by 2 bases and J by 6 bases, with 13 bases between the two germline ends.

The chain joins TRBV5-1 to TRBJ2-7; D gene unclear. Per germline, CDR1 SGHRS and CDR2 YFSETQ. The length of the CDR3 is 11 residues. V lost 3 bases to trimming and J lost 6 bases, with 7 bases between them. CDR3 residues: CASSSTTEQYF. CDR3 nucleotide sequence: TGCGCCAGCAGCTCCACAACCGAGCAGTACTTC.

This clone has only a few counts. This rearrangement joins TRBV7-9 to TRBJ1-4; D might be TRBD1 (6 bases). The CDR3 has 13 residues. V was clipped by 8 bases and J by 6 bases, with 13 bases between them. From germline, CDR1 is SEHNR and CDR2 FQNEAQ (reference sequence). CDR3 loop: CASGGGQYEKLFF. DNA of the CDR3: TGTGCCAGCGGCGGGGGGCAGTATGAAAAACTGTTTTTT. Based on the CDR3 plus reference TRBV7-9 and TRBJ1-4, the full variable domain is DTGVSQNPRHKITKRGQNVTFRCDPISEHNRLYWYRQTLGQGPEFLTYFQNEAQLEKSRLLSDRFSAERPKGSFSTLEIQRTEQGDSAMYLCASGGGQYEKLFFGSGTQLSVL.

This chain links TRBV28 with TRBJ2-5; D remains unclear. The CDR3 length is 13 residues. Germline-derived CDR1 and CDR2 are MDHEN and SYDVKM. Trimming shortened V by 6 bases and J by 7 bases, and 15 bases separated the two germline ends. The CDR3 coding sequence is TGTGCCAGCAGGCAAGGCTCGTCGGGGACCCAGTACTTC. It translates to CASRQGSSGTQYF.

This clone was counted a few times. V usage is TRBV29-1 and J usage is TRBJ2-1, with D perhaps matching TRBD2 (5 bases). The CDR3 runs to 12 residues. The germline CDR1 and CDR2 sequences are SQVTM and ANQGSEA. The CDR3 coding sequence is TGCACCGCCGGACGCGCCGGGGATGAGCAGTTCTTC. Translation gives CTAGRAGDEQFF.

The chain carries TRBV7-9 and TRBJ2-7; possibly TRBD2 for D (6 bases). The germline V gene has CDR1 SEHNR and CDR2 FQNEAQ (reference sequence). The CDR3 runs to 17 residues. Trimming cost V 2 bases and J 2 bases, with 19 bases left between them. The CDR3 coding sequence is TGTGCCAGCAGCTTAATCGACCACGGGAGCGAAGCCTACGAGCAGTACTTC. It specifies CASSLIDHGSEAYEQYF. The whole variable domain, filled in from reference TRBV7-9 and TRBJ2-7, reads DTGVSQNPRHKITKRGQNVTFRCDPISEHNRLYWYRQTLGQGPEFLTYFQNEAQLEKSRLLSDRFSAERPKGSFSTLEIQRTEQGDSAMYLCASSLIDHGSEAYEQYFGPGTRLTVT.

A note on this clone: One junction end disagrees with the germline gene, perhaps due to a read error. V is TRBV7-9 and J is TRBJ2-7; D is undetermined. Germline assignment: CDR1 SEHNR and CDR2 FQNEAQ (reference sequence). This CDR3 has 13 residues. The CDR3 loop is CASSLVSSHEQYF. DNA for the CDR3: TGTGCCAGCAGCTTAGTAAGCTCCCACGAGCAGTACTTC.

This chain connects TRBV28 to TRBJ2-7; TRBD1 might be the D (5 bases). Germline V gene lookup returns CDR1 MDHEN and CDR2 SYDVKM. The CDR3 sequence is 15 residues long. Deletions cut 6 bases from V and 3 bases from J, with 18 bases between. As DNA, the CDR3 is TGTGCCAGCAGCCCGCTTGGGGCCGTCGGCTACGAGCAGTACTTC. This gives the protein CASSPLGAVGYEQYF. Using reference TRBV28 and TRBJ2-7 for the parts outside the CDR3, the full variable domain is DVKVTQSSRYLVKRTGEKVFLECVQDMDHENMFWYRQDPGLGLRLIYFSYDVKMKEKGDIPEGYSVSREKKERFSLILESASTNQTSMYLCASSPLGAVGYEQYFGPGTRLTVT.

The rearrangement joins TRBV5-1 to TRBJ1-4, with no clear D. The CDR3 is 14 residues long. Germline CDR1 reads SGHRS; CDR2 reads YFSETQ. Trimming left V 0 bases short and J 0 bases short, with 3 bases between. DNA for the CDR3: TGCGCCAGCAGCTTGGCGGCAACTAATGAAAAACTGTTTTTT. Translation gives CASSLAATNEKLFF.

CDR3 sequence (DNA): TGTGCCAGCAGCCGGGGACAGTCGTCGCCGGGGGAGCAGTACTTC. Its translation is CASSRGQSSPGEQYF. The chain is built from TRBV5-4 and TRBJ2-7, with 7 nucleotides matching TRBD1. This CDR3 has 15 amino acids. Germline-derived CDR1 and CDR2 are SGHNT and YYREEE (reference sequence). Trimming took 4 bases from V and 7 from J; bases not matched to a gene: 14.

The genes are TRBV5-4 and TRBJ2-1, with 7 positions matching TRBD1. Germline V gives CDR1 SGHNT, CDR2 YYREEE (reference sequence). Losses at the gene ends were 0 bases for V and 5 bases for J; bases not matched to a gene: 5. The length of the CDR3 is 15 residues. The CDR3 DNA sequence: TGTGCCAGCAGCTTGGAACAGGGGCGAGACAATGAGCAGTTCTTC. This translates into CASSLEQGRDNEQFF.